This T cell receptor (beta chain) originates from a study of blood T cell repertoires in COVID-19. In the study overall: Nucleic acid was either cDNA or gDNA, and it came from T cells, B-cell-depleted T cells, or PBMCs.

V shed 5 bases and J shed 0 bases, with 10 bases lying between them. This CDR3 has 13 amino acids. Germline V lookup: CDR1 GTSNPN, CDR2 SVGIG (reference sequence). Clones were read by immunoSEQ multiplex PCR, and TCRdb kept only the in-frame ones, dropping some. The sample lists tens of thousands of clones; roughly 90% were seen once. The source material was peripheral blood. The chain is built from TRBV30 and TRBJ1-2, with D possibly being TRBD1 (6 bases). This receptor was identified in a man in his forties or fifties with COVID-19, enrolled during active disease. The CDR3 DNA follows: TGTGCCTGGCGGACAGCAACTAACTATGGCTACACCTTC. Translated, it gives CAWRTATNYGYTF.